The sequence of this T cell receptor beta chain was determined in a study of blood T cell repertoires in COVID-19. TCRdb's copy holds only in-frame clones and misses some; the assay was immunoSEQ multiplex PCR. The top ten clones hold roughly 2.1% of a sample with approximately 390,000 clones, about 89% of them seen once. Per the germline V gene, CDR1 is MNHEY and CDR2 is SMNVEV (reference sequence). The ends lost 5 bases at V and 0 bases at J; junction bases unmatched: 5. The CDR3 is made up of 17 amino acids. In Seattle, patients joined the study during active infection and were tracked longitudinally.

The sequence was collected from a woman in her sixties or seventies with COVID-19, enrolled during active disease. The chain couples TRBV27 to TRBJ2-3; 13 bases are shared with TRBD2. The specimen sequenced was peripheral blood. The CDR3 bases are TGTGCCAGCAGTGCGGGACTAGCGGGGACTAGCACAGATACGCAGTATTTT. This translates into CASSAGLAGTSTDTQYF.